This TCR beta chain was recorded in a study of regulatory T cells in long-lasting Graves disease (dated by TCRdb to the early 2020s). A note on the overall study: Newly diagnosed Graves' disease patients had taken antithyroid drugs for less than 3 months. The study was registered as a clinical trial and conducted in China. A total of around 35 samples underwent TCR sequencing: about 13 from persistent and roughly 20 from newly diagnosed Graves' disease patients. Patients with persistent Graves' disease were compared with patients with newly diagnosed Graves' disease using TCR sequencing and RNA sequencing of peripheral blood. The study at large found these results: The authors noted that the small sample size was a limitation that may lower accuracy. Sequencing and analysis were limited to the TCR beta chain. Compared with newly diagnosed patients, persistent Graves' disease patients had lower TCR Shannon entropy and fewer highly expanded clones, which suggests clonal expansion. The study examined only peripheral blood because the primary lesion, thyroid tissue, could not be accessed. A larger number of public clonotypes was shared among persistent patients (around 2,500) than among newly diagnosed patients (around 880). TRBV28, TRBJ1-2 and TRBJ2-5 were preferentially used in persistent disease, while TRBV20-1 and TRBJ2-1 were favored in newly diagnosed disease.

The junction shows trimming of 5 bases on V and 4 bases on J, and the gene matches do not reach 13 bases of it. CDR1 DFQATT and CDR2 SNEGSKA were looked up in the germline V gene (reference sequence). Inclusive of the bounding cysteine and phenylalanine, the CDR3 is 17 residues long. The DNA shown is the 51-base CDR3, in frame from base 1. Library preparation employed multiplex PCR. Sequencing relied on an Illumina HiSeq 4000. To build TCR beta libraries, CDR3 regions were amplified by Arm-PCR using iRepertoire HTBI primers. Gel purification was performed on PCR products prior to sequencing. As for the original processing: A total of roughly 65 TRBV and 14 TRBJ segments were identified across samples and were used for gene usage analysis of CDR3 amino acid clonotypes. Filtered high-quality paired reads were merged into contigs using COPE and FqMerger. Contigs were aligned with BLAST to IMGT TRBV, TRBD and TRBJ reference genes, and CDR3 was defined per IMGT. Clonotypes above 0.1% frequency were classified as highly expanded clones. Shannon entropy served as the measure of repertoire diversity, while the Gini coefficient captured V-J evenness. A clonotype found in more than one individual was treated as public. TCRdb reworked the public reads: Q25 trimming with fastp, MiXCR clone assembly, productive beta chains retained. When rows share a CDR3 protein, they turn into one entry using the most common DNA and genes. TCRdb, not the authors, supplied the V and J calls. This sample lists about 460,000 distinct CDR3 sequences; 14% were detected once. Jointly, the top ten make up approximately 15% of the sample.

This clonotype was seen repeatedly, ten times or more. The clone's antigen remains unknown. Nothing much larger sits one base from this clone, and base qualities are not available. In light of the paper, this sample's time point label describes: newly diagnosed GD, antithyroid drugs for less than 3 months. RNA was extracted from PBMCs in TRIzol for both TCR sequencing and RNA sequencing. The diagnosis of Graves' disease followed American Thyroid Association guidelines. Patients were recruited from an endocrinology department in Xi'an, China. Each patient gave 9 to 10 milliliters of peripheral blood, collected in an EDTA anticoagulant tube. Ficoll Paque Plus density gradient separation was used to isolate PBMCs, and no additional T cell sorting was done. An Agilent 2100 Bioanalyzer and agarose gel were used to check RNA quality, while a NanoDrop 2000 measured RNA concentration. The sample was also linked to a second study, of T cells in Graves' hyperthyroidism and ophthalmopathy. As that second study puts it: Stable Graves' hyperthyroidism was defined as the absence of progression to ophthalmopathy over 18 months of follow-up. The hyperthyroidism patients were between 18 and 65 years old and newly diagnosed, with a disease duration of less than 2 months. Any patient with an uncontrolled infection, another autoimmune disease, pregnancy or lactation was excluded. Diagnoses were based on clinical symptoms, serum thyroxine and TRAb, thyroid ultrasound and orbital computed tomography. A first-round RT-PCR of the TCR CDR3 used the HTBI primer set with the Qiagen OneStep RT-PCR kit. Blood samples also contained most of the expanded thyroid clonotypes (frequency above 0.001), which suggests that blood repertoires may reflect thyroid immune responses. Ophthalmopathy was separated from stable hyperthyroidism by a 13 V-J signature model, with approximately 89% sensitivity and about 81% specificity obtained in cross-validation and 80%/75% obtained in testing. In validation, progression to ophthalmopathy was predicted by the model with around 71% sensitivity and 72% to 80% specificity, a median of approximately 7.1 months before onset. To identify TCR V-J signatures that set the groups apart, the researchers used a discovery cohort of 90 to 100 patients, made up of fewer than 50 with Graves' ophthalmopathy and 57 with stable Graves' hyperthyroidism. Prospective prediction of ophthalmopathy was tested in an independent validation cohort of approximately 18 hyperthyroidism patients and 17 patients who later progressed to ophthalmopathy. The 90 to 100 discovery patients were randomly split 7:3 into training and test sets. Thyroid tissue and blood T-cell repertoires from about six Graves' hyperthyroidism patients were also compared in the study. Following sampling, methimazole starting at 30 mg daily was given to hyperthyroidism patients, and high-dose intravenous methylprednisolone was given to ophthalmopathy patients. Libraries were constructed in a second round of multiplex PCR, after which size selection and purification were carried out. Sequencing of the libraries was done on an Illumina HiSeq2000 using paired-end 100 bp reads. SOAPnuke was used to process the raw data, removing reads that contained adapters or uncalled bases, had a mean Phred below 15, or lacked an exact match to the constant primer or identifier. COPE v1.2.5 was used to merge high-quality paired reads, and clonotypes were defined as unique nucleotide sequences. MiTCR v1.1 was used to align the clonotypes against IMGT TRBV, TRBD and TRBJ reference segments. The analysis was restricted to V-J combinations with a frequency above 0.0001, which together covered 99% to 99.2% of the repertoires. A TCS score was defined as the ratio between F50 (clonal expansion) and ExV (chaos), using BLOSUM62-based TCRdist between CDR3 peptides within each V-J. Welch's t-statistics and random forest reduced fewer than 550 V-J features to about 12, which were used in a naive Bayes classifier (R e1071). Sample size was not statistically predetermined, and blinding of investigators to group allocation was not performed. The paper reports TCR Vbeta CDR3 sequencing of approximately 130 peripheral blood samples: some 41 ophthalmopathy, about 75 hyperthyroidism and around 17 progressor patients.

This TCR came from a woman aged 45 to 65 with Graves disease. Donor details come from another sample of the same person, matched by shared clones. The material was peripheral blood mononuclear cells (PBMCs), obtained at new diagnosis, from a patient treated with antithyroid drugs. Here the chain combines TRBV20-1 and TRBJ2-7, with 14 bases matching TRBD2. CDR3 sequence: CSAPSPGLAGVGYEQYF. At the DNA level, the sequence is TGCAGTGCTCCCTCCCCGGGACTAGCGGGAGTCGGGTACGAGCAGTACTTC.